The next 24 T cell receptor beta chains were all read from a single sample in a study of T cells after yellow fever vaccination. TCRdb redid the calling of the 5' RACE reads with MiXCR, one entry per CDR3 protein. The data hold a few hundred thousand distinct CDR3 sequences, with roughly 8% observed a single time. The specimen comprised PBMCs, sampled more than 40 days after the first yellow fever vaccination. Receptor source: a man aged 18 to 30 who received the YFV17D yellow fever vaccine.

In DNA form, the CDR3 reads TGCAGTGCAGAATCAACTAGCGGGGGGAACAATGAGCAGTTCTTC. Protein: CSAESTSGGNNEQFF. The chain joins TRBV20-1 to TRBJ2-1; TRBD2 agrees at 12 bases. The CDR3 extends over 15 amino acids. Germline CDR1 is DFQATT and CDR2 is SNEGSKA (reference sequence). The J segment lost 5 bases and the V segment lost 6 bases, leaving 8 bases of the junction unmatched.

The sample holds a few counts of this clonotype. CDR3 region: CASRMGRGIQYF. The CDR3 DNA sequence: TGTGCCAGCAGGATGGGACGGGGCATTCAGTACTTC. The chain combines TRBV5-6 with TRBJ2-4; the D gene could be TRBD1 or TRBD2 (5 bases each). CDR1 SGHDT and CDR2 YYEEEE come from the germline V gene. This CDR3 is 12 amino acids long. Between the trimmed V and J ends, which lost 5 bases and 9 bases, there was a span of 12 bases. The full variable domain, in which reference TRBV5-6 and TRBJ2-4 provide the parts outside the CDR3, is DAGVTQSPTHLIKTRGQQVTLRCSPKSGHDTVSWYQQALGQGPQFIFQYYEEEERQRGNFPDRFSGHQFPNYSSELNVNALLLGDSALYLCASRMGRGIQYFGAGTRLSVL.

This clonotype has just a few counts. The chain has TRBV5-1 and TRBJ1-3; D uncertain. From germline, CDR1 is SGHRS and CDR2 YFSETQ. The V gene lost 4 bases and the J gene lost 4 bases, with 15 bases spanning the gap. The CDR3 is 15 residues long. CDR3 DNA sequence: TGCGCCAGCAGCCACGGGGAAGCCCTCGGAAACACCATATATTTT. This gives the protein CASSHGEALGNTIYF.

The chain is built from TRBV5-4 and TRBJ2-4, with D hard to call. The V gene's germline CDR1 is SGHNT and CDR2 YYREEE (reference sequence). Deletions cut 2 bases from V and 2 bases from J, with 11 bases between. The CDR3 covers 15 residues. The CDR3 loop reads CASSLMGISKNIQYF. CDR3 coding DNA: TGTGCCAGCAGCTTAATGGGAATCTCCAAAAACATTCAGTACTTC.

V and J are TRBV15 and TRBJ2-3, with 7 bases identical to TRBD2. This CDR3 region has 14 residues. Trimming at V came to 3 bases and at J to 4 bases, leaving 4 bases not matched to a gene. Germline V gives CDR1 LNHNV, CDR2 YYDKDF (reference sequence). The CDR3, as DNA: TGTGCCACCAGCAGCTACAGCGGGGCAGATACGCAGTATTTT. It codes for CATSSYSGADTQYF.

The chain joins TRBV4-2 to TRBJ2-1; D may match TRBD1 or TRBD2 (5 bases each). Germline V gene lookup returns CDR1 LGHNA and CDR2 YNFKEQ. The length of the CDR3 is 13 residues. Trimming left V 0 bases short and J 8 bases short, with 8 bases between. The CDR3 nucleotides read TGTGCCAGCAGCCAAGAGGGGGTGGATGAGCAGTTCTTC. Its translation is CASSQEGVDEQFF.

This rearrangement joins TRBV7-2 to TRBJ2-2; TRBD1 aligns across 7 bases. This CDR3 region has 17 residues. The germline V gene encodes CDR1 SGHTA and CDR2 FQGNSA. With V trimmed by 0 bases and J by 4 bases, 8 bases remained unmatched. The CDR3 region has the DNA TGTGCCAGCAGCTTAGCCGCTTGGCAGGGGGTCACCGGGGAGCTGTTTTTT. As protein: CASSLAAWQGVTGELFF. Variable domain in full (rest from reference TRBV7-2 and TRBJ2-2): GAGVSQSPSNKVTEKGKDVELRCDPISGHTALYWYRQSLGQGLEFLIYFQGNSAPDKSGLPSDRFSAERTGGSVSTLTIQRTQQEDSAVYLCASSLAAWQGVTGELFFGEGSRLTVL.

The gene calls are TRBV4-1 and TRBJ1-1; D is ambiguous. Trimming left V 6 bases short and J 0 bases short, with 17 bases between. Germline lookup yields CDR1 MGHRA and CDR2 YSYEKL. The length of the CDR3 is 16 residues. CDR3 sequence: CASRHAKDIVNTEAFF. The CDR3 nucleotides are TGCGCCAGCAGACACGCTAAGGATATTGTGAACACTGAAGCTTTCTTT.

The CDR3 nucleotides read TGTGCCAGCAGCTTACCAAGGGACAGGGACCCCTACTACGAGCAGTACTTC. The encoded protein is CASSLPRDRDPYYEQYF. The genes are TRBV7-2 and TRBJ2-7; 9 positions agree with TRBD1. V gave up 2 bases and J gave up 3 bases; unmatched junction bases: 11. This CDR3 is 17 amino acids long. Germline V gene lookup returns CDR1 SGHTA and CDR2 FQGNSA.

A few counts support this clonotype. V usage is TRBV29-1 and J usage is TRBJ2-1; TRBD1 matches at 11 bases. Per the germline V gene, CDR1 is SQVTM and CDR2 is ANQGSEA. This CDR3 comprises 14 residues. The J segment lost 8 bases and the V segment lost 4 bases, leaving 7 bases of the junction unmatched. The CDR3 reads CSVGGTGGVYEQFF. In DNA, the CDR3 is TGCAGCGTTGGCGGGACAGGGGGTGTCTATGAGCAGTTCTTC.

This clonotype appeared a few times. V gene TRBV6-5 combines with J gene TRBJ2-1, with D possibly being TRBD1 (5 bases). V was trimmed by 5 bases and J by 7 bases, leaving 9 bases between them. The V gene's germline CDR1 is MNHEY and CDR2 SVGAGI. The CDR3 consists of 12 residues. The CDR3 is CASSNTGNEQFF. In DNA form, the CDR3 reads TGTGCCAGCAGTAACACAGGAAATGAGCAGTTCTTC.

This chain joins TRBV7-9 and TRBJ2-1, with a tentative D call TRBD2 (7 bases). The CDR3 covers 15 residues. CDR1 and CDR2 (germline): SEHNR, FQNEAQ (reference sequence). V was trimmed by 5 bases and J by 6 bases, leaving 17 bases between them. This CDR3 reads CASSVLGGLFNEQFF. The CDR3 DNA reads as TGTGCCAGCAGCGTACTCGGGGGGCTATTCAATGAGCAGTTCTTC.

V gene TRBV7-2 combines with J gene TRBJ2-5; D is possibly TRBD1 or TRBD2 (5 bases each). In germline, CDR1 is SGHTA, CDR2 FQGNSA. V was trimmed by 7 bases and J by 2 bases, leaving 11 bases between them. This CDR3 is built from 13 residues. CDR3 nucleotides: TGTGCCAGCACCCGCTGGGGGCAAGAGACCCAGTACTTC. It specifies CASTRWGQETQYF.

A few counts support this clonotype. CDR3 sequence: CASSFSPDRVDTQYF. The CDR3 DNA sequence: TGTGCCAGCAGTTTTTCCCCGGATAGGGTAGATACGCAGTATTTT. The rearrangement links TRBV12-3 or TRBV12-4 to TRBJ2-3; D is ambiguous. Trimming pared 3 bases from V and 5 bases from J, leaving 15 bases between. The CDR3 loop spans 15 amino acids.

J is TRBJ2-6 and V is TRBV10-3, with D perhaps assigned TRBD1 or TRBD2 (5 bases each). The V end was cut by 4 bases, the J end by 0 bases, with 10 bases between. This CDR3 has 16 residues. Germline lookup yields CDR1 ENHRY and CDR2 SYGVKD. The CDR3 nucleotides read TGTGCCATCAGTGCGGGACGGAACTCTGGGGCCAACGTCCTGACTTTC. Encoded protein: CAISAGRNSGANVLTF.

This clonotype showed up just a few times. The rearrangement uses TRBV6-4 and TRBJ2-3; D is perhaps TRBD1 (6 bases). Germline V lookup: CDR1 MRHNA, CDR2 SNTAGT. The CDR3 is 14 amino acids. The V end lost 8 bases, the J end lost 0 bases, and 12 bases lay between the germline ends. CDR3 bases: TGTGCCAGCGCGACAGGATTTAGCACAGATACGCAGTATTTT. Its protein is CASATGFSTDTQYF.

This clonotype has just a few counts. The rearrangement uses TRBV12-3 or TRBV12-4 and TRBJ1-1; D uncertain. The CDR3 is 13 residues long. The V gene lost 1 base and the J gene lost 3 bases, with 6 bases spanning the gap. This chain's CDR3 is CASSLGQYTEAFF. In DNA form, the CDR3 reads TGTGCCAGCAGTTTAGGGCAGTACACTGAAGCTTTCTTT.

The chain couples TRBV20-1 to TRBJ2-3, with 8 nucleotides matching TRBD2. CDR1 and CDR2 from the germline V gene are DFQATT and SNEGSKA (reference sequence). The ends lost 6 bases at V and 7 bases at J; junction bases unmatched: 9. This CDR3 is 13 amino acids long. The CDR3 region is CSAPSGGTHTQYF. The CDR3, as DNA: TGCAGTGCCCCGAGCGGGGGTACTCATACGCAGTATTTT.

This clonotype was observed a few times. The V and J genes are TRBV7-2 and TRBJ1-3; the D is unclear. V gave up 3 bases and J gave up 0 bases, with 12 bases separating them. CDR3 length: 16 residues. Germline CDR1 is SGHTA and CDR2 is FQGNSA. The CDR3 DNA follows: TGTGCCAGCAGCTTGACCGGGATCCGCTCTGGAAACACCATATATTTT. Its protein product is CASSLTGIRSGNTIYF.

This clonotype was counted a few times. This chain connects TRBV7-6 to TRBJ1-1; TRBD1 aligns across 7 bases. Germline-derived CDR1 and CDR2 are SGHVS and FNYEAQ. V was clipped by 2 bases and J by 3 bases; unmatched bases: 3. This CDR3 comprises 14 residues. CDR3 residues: CASSLYTGDTEAFF. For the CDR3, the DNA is TGTGCCAGCAGCTTATATACAGGGGACACTGAAGCTTTCTTT.

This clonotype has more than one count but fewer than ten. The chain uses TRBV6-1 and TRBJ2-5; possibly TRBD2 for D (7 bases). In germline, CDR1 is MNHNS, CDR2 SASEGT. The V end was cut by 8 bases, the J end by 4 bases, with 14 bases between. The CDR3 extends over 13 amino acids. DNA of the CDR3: TGTGCCAGCGGGGGGGCCGGTGGAGAGACCCAGTACTTC. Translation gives CASGGAGGETQYF.

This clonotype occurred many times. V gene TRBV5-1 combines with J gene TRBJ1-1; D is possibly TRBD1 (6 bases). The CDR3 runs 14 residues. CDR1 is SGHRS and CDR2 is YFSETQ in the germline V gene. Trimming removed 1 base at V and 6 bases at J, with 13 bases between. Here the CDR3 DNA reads TGCGCCAGCAGCTTGACAGGGAAGGGGTCTGAAGCTTTCTTT. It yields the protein CASSLTGKGSEAFF.

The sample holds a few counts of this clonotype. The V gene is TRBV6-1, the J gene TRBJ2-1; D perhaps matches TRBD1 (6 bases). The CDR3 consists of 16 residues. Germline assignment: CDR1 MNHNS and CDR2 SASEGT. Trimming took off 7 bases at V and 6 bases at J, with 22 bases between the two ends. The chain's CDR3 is CASTYTQGSPLNEQFF. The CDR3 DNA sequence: TGTGCCAGCACCTACACCCAGGGGTCCCCACTCAATGAGCAGTTCTTC.

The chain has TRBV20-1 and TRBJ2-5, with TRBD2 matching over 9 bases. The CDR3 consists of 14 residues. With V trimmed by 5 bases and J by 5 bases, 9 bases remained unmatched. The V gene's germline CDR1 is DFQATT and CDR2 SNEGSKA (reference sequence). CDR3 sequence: CSAPIEGTSETQYF. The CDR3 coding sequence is TGCAGTGCTCCAATCGAGGGGACTAGCGAGACCCAGTACTTC.